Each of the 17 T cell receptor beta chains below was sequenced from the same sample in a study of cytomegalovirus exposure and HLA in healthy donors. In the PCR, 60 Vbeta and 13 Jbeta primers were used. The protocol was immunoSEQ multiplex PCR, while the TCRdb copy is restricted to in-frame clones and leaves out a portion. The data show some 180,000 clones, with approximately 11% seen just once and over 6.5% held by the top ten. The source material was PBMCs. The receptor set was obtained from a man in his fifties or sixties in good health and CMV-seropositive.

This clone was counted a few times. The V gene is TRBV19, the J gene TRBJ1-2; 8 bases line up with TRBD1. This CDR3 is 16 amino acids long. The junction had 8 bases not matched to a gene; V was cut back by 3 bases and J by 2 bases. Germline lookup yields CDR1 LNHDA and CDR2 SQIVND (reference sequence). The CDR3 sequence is CASSILGDRSNYGYTF. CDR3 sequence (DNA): TGTGCCAGTAGTATCCTCGGGGACAGGTCCAACTATGGCTACACCTTC.

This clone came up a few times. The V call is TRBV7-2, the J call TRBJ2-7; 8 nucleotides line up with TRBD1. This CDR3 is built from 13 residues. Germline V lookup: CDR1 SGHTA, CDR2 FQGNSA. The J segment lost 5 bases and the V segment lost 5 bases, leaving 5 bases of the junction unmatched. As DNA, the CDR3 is TGTGCCAGCAGCCGGCGGACAGGGCACGAGCAGTACGTC. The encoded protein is CASSRRTGHEQYV.

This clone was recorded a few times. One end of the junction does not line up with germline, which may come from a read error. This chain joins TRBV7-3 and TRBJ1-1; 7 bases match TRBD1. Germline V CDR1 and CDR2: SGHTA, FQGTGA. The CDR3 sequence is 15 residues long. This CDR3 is CASSVTGAGRAEAFF. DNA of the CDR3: TGTGCCAGCAGCGTAACAGGGGCGGGGAGAGCTGAAGCTTTCTTT.

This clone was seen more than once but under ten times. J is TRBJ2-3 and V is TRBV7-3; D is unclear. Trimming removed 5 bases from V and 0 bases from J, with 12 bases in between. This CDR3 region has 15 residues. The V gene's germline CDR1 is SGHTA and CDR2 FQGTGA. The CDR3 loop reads CASSPLGQSTDTQYF. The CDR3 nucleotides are TGTGCCAGCAGCCCCCTTGGGCAGAGCACAGATACGCAGTATTTT.

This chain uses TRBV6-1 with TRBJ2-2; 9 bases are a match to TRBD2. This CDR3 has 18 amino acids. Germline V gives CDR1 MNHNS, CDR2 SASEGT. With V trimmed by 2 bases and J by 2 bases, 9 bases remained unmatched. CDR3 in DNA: TGTGCCAGCAGTGAATTAAGCGGGGGGACCGTTAACACCGGGGAGCTGTTTTTT. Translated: CASSELSGGTVNTGELFF.

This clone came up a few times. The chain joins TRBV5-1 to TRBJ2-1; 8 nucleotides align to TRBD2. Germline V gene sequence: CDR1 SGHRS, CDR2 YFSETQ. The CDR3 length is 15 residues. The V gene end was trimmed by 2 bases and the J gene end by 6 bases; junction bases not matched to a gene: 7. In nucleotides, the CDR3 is TGCGCCAGCAGCTTTGGAGCGGGGGTGGGCAATGAGCAGTTCTTC. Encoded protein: CASSFGAGVGNEQFF.

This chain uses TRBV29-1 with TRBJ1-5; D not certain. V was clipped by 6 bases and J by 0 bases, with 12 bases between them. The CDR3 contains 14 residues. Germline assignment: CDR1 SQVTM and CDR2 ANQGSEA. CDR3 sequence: CSVQIGSSNQPQHF. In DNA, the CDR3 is TGCAGCGTGCAAATTGGTAGTAGCAATCAGCCCCAGCATTTT.

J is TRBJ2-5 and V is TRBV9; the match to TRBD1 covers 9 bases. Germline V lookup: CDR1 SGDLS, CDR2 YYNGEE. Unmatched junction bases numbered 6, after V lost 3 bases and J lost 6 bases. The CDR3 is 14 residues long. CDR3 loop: CASSEGTGFKTQYF. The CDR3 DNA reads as TGTGCCAGCAGCGAGGGGACAGGGTTCAAGACCCAGTACTTC.

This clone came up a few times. CDR3 amino acids: CASSPGQGFFLNTGELFF. In DNA form, the CDR3 reads TGTGCCAGCAGCCCGGGACAGGGATTTTTTTTGAACACCGGGGAGCTGTTTTTT. The chain carries TRBV5-6 and TRBJ2-2, with 9 bases lining up with TRBD1. J lost 1 base, V lost 4 bases, and 11 bases had no gene match. Germline V gives CDR1 SGHDT, CDR2 YYEEEE. The CDR3 covers 18 residues.

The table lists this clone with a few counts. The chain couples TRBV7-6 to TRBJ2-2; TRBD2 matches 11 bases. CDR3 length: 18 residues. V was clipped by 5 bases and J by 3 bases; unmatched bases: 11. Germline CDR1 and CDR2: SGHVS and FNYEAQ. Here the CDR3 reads CASSLGTSGLGYTGELFF. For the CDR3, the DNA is TGTGCCAGCAGCCTCGGGACTAGCGGATTGGGGTACACCGGGGAGCTGTTTTTT. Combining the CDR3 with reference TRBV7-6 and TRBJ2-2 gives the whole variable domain GAGVSQSPRYKVTKRGQDVALRCDPISGHVSLYWYRQALGQGPEFLTYFNYEAQQDKSGLPNDRFSAERPEGSISTLTIQRTEQRDSAMYRCASSLGTSGLGYTGELFFGEGSRLTVL.

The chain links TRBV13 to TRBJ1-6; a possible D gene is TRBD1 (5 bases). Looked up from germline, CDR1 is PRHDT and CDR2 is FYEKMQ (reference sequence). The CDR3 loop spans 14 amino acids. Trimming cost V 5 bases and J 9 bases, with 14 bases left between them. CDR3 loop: CASSPGIWGSPLHF. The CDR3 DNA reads TGTGCCAGCAGCCCAGGGATTTGGGGTTCACCCCTCCACTTT.

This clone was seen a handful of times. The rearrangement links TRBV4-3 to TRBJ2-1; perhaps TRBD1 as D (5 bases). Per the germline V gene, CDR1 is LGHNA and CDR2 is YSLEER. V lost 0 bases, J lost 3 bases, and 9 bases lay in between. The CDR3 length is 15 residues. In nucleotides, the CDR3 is TGCGCCAGCAGCCAAGACTGGACACACTACAATGAGCAGTTCTTC. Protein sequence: CASSQDWTHYNEQFF.

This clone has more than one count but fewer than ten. CDR3: CASSLAGATNEKLFF. For the CDR3, the DNA is TGTGCCAGCAGCTTGGCGGGTGCAACTAATGAAAAACTGTTTTTT. The chain has TRBV7-2 and TRBJ1-4; D remains ambiguous. The ends were cut back, 3 bases at V and 0 bases at J, with 8 bases in the middle. CDR1 and CDR2 from the germline V gene are SGHTA and FQGNSA. The CDR3 has 15 amino acids.

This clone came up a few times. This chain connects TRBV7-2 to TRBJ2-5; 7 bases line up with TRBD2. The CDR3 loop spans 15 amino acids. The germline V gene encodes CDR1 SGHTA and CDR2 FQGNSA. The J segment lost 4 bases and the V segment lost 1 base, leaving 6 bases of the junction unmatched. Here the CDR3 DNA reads TGTGCCAGCAGCTTAGTTACGGGGGGAGGAGAGACCCAGTACTTC. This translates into CASSLVTGGGETQYF.

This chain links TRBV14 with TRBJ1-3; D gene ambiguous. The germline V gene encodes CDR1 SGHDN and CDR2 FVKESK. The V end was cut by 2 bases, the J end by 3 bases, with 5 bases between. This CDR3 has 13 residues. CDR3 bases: TGTGCCAGCAGCCAATTAGTTGGAAACACCATATATTTT. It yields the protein CASSQLVGNTIYF.

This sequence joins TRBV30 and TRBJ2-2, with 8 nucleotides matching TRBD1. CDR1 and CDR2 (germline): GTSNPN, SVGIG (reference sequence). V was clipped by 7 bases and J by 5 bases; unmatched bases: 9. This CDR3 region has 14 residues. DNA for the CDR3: TGTGCCTCCATGTGGACAGGGATTACCGGGGAGCTGTTTTTT. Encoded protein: CASMWTGITGELFF.

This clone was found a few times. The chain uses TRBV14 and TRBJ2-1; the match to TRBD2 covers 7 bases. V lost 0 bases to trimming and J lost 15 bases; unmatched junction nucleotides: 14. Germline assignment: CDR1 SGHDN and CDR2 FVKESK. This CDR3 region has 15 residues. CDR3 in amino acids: CASSQERTRNSERFF. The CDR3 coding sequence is TGTGCCAGCAGCCAAGAGAGGACTAGAAATTCCGAGAGGTTCTTC.